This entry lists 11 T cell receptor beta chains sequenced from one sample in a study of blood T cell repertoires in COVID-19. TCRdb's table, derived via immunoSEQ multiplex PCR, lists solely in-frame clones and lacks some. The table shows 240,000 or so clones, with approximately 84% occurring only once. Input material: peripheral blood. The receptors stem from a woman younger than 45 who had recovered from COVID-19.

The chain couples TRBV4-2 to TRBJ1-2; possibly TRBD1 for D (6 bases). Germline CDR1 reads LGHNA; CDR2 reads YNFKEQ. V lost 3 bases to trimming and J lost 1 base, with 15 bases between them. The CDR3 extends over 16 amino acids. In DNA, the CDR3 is TGTGCCAGCAGCCAGGGGGGGACATATCTTAACTATGGCTACACCTTC. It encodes CASSQGGTYLNYGYTF.

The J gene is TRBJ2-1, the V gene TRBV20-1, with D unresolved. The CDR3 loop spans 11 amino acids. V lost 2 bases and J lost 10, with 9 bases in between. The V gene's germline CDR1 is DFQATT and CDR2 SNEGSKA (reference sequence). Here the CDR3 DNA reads TGCAGTGCTAGATGGTCCGGGGAGCAGTTCTTC. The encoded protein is CSARWSGEQFF.

CDR3: CASSSTEEDFGNTIYF. The CDR3, as DNA: TGTGCCAGCAGCTCAACAGAGGAGGACTTCGGAAACACCATATATTTT. V gene TRBV5-6 combines with J gene TRBJ1-3, with D unresolved. Looked up from germline, CDR1 is SGHDT and CDR2 is YYEEEE. The CDR3 covers 16 residues. V gave up 3 bases and J gave up 4 bases, with 17 bases separating them. Supplemented by reference TRBV5-6 and TRBJ1-3, the full variable domain reads DAGVTQSPTHLIKTRGQQVTLRCSPKSGHDTVSWYQQALGQGPQFIFQYYEEEERQRGNFPDRFSGHQFPNYSSELNVNALLLGDSALYLCASSSTEEDFGNTIYFGEGSWLTVV.

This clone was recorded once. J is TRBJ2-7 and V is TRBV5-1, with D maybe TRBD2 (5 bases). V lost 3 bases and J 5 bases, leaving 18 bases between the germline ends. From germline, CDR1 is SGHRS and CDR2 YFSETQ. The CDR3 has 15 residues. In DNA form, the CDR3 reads TGCGCCAGCAGCTCCAACCCTTTCCTCGGGGACGAGCAGTACTTC. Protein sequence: CASSSNPFLGDEQYF.

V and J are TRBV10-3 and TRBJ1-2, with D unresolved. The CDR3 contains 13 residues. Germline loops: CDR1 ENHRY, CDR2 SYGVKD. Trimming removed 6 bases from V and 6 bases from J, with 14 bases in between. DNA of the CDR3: TGTGCCATCAGCATACGTCTTGCGGATGGCTACACCTTC. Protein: CAISIRLADGYTF.

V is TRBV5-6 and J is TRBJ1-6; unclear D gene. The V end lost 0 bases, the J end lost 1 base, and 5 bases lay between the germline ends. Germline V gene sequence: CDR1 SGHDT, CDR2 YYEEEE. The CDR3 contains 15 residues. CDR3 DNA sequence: TGTGCCAGCAGCTTGGCGGGTTCCTATAATTCACCCCTCCACTTT. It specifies CASSLAGSYNSPLHF.

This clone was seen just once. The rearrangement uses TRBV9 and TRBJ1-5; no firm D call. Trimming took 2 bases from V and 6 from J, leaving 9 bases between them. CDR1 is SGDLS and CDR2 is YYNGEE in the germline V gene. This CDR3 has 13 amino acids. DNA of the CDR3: TGTGCCAGCAGCGTGGGCGGGGTTCAGCCCCAGCATTTT. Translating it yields CASSVGGVQPQHF. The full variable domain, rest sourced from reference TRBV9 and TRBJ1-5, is DSGVTQTPKHLITATGQRVTLRCSPRSGDLSVYWYQQSLDQGLQFLIQYYNGEERAKGNILERFSAQQFPDLHSELNLSSLELGDSALYFCASSVGGVQPQHFGDGTRLSIL.

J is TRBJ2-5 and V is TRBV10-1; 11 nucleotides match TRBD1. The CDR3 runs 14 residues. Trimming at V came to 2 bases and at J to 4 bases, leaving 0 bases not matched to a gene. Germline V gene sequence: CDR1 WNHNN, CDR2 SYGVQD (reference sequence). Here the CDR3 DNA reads TGCGCCAGCAGTGAGGGGACAGGGGGAGAGACCCAGTACTTC. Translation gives CASSEGTGGETQYF.

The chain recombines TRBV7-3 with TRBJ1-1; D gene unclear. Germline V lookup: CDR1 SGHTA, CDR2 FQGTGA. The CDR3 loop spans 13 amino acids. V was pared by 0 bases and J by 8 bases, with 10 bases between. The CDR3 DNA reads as TGTGCCAGCAGCTTAACGTTCGGGGAAGAAGCTTTCTTT. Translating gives CASSLTFGEEAFF.

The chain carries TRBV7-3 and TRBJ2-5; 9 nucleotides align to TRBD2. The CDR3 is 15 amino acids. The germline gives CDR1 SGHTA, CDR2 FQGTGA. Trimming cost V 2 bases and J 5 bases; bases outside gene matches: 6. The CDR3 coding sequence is TGTGCCAGCAGCTTAGCGGGGGGGCCGCTGGAGACCCAGTACTTC. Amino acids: CASSLAGGPLETQYF.

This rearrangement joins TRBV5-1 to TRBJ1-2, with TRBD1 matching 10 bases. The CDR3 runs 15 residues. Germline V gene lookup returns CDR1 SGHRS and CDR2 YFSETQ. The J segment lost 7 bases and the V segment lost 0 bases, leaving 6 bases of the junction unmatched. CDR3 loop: CASSLDNRDRGGYTF. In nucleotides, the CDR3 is TGCGCCAGCAGCTTGGATAACCGGGACAGGGGTGGCTACACCTTC.